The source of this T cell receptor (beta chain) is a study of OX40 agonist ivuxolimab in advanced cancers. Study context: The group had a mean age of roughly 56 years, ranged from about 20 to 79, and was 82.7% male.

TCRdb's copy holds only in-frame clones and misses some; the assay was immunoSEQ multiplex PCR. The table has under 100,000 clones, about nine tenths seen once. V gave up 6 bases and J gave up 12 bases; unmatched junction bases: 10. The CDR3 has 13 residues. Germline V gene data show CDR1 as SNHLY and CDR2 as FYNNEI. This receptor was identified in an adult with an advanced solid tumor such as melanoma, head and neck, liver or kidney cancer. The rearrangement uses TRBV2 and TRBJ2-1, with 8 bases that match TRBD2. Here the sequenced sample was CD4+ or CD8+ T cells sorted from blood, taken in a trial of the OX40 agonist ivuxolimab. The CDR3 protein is CASREGLGLSQFF. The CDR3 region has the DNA TGTGCCAGCAGGGAGGGACTAGGGCTTTCGCAGTTCTTC.